Below are 3 T cell receptor beta chains sequenced from a single sample in a study of blood T cell repertoires in COVID-19. Clones were sequenced by immunoSEQ multiplex PCR, and TCRdb holds only the in-frame ones, with some missing. The data contain 55,000 to 75,000 clones, about 81% of them singletons. Material: peripheral blood. Receptors were obtained from a human donor in a cohort sampled during active COVID-19.

This clone has just one count. CDR3 nucleotide sequence: TGTGCCAGCAGTCCCCCCGCCGGGAGGTGGACTAGCGGGCACTACGAGCAGTACTTC. This codes for CASSPPAGRWTSGHYEQYF. The rearrangement links TRBV28 to TRBJ2-7; 11 bases match TRBD2. Trimming took 5 bases from V and 3 from J; bases not matched to a gene: 18. Germline V gene sequence: CDR1 MDHEN, CDR2 SYDVKM. This CDR3 contains 19 residues. Based on the CDR3 plus reference TRBV28 and TRBJ2-7, the full variable domain is DVKVTQSSRYLVKRTGEKVFLECVQDMDHENMFWYRQDPGLGLRLIYFSYDVKMKEKGDIPEGYSVSREKKERFSLILESASTNQTSMYLCASSPPAGRWTSGHYEQYFGPGTRLTVT.

This clone was seen more than once but under ten times. The V gene is TRBV5-6, the J gene TRBJ2-3; the D gene is possibly TRBD2 (6 bases). This CDR3 contains 16 residues. Germline V gene data show CDR1 as SGHDT and CDR2 as YYEEEE. Trimming left V 1 base short and J 2 bases short, with 14 bases between. The CDR3: CASSLSGTLHTDTQYF. The DNA for the CDR3 is TGTGCCAGCAGCTTGTCCGGGACTCTACACACAGATACGCAGTATTTT.

CDR3 DNA sequence: TGTGCCAGCAAGCAAGCGGGAGTCCAAGAGACCCAGTACTTC. Translating it yields CASKQAGVQETQYF. The chain has TRBV2 and TRBJ2-5; TRBD2 agrees at 8 bases. V shed 7 bases, J shed 1 base, and the junction held 5 bases outside the gene matches. The CDR3 runs to 14 residues. Germline V gene data show CDR1 as SNHLY and CDR2 as FYNNEI.